A selection of T cell receptor beta chains follows, all from one sample in a study of glioma-infiltrating T cells after dendritic cell vaccination. Assay used: immunoSEQ multiplex PCR; TCRdb lists only in-frame clones, some missing. The sample yields roughly 100,000 clones, about 83% seen once. The sequencing used blood, collected before dendritic cell vaccination. The receptors were gathered from a human donor with glioblastoma. Each CDR3 is given with its conserved first and last residue. The D gene is left open where the match is weak. Size is omitted from some rows. Given values are once, few, many or a class for expanded clones.

TRBV7-3	TRBJ1-2	-	-	CASSPHPFTVGVYGYTF	TGTGCCAGCAGCCCCCACCCGTTTACAGTCGGGGTATATGGCTACACCTTC
TRBV5-1	TRBJ2-3	TRBD1	-	CASRRTGDADTQYF	TGCGCCAGCAGGCGGACAGGGGACGCTGATACGCAGTATTTT
TRBV7-2	TRBJ1-5	-	-	CASSPGGTSNQPQHF	TGTGCCAGCAGCCCCGGAGGAACTTCCAATCAGCCCCAGCATTTT
TRBV11-1	TRBJ1-1	-	few	CASSSQLNTEAFF	TGTGCCAGCAGCTCACAGCTGAACACTGAAGCTTTCTTT
TRBV5-6	TRBJ2-7	-	-	CASSLGLLVYEQYF	TGTGCCAGCAGCTTAGGACTATTAGTCTACGAGCAGTACTTC
TRBV6-5	TRBJ1-5	TRBD1	-	CASSSGQGNQPQHF	TGTGCCAGCAGTTCTGGACAGGGTAATCAGCCCCAGCATTTT
TRBV19	TRBJ2-2	-	-	CASRRELALVGELFF	TGTGCCAGTAGGAGAGAACTAGCCCTTGTCGGGGAGCTGTTTTTT
TRBV27	TRBJ1-2	-	-	CASSLSAGLANYGYTF	TGTGCCAGCAGTTTATCGGCAGGCTTGGCCAACTATGGCTACACCTTC
TRBV27	TRBJ2-3	TRBD2	-	CASSSGAGGFGHTQYF	TGTGCCAGCAGTTCTGGGGCGGGAGGGTTCGGGCATACGCAGTATTTT
TRBV11-1	TRBJ1-2	-	-	CASSFRGWSQGSDYGYTF	TGTGCCAGCAGCTTCAGAGGTTGGTCACAGGGATCAGACTATGGCTACACCTTC
TRBV6-7	TRBJ2-1	TRBD2	-	CASSPPGTSGYNEQFF	TGTGCCAGCAGTCCCCCTGGGACTAGCGGGTACAATGAGCAGTTCTTC
TRBV6-5	TRBJ1-4	-	few	CASSGHRVNEKLFF	TGTGCCAGCAGCGGACACCGGGTTAATGAAAAACTGTTTTTT